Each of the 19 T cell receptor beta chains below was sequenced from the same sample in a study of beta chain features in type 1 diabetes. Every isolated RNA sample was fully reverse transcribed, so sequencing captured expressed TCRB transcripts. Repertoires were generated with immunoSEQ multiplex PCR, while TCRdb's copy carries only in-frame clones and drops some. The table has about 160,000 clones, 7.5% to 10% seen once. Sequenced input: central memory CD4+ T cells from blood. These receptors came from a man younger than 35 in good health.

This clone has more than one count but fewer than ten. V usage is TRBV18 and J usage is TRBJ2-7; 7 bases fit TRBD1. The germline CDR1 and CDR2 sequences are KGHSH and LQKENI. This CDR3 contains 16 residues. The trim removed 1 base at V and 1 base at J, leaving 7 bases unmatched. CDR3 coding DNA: TGTGCCAGCTCACCACAGGGGGCGGCTCTGTCCTACGAGCAGTACTTC. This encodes CASSPQGAALSYEQYF.

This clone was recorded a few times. The CDR3 loop is CASSLQGLQPQHF. CDR3 in DNA: TGTGCCAGCAGTCTACAGGGCTTGCAGCCCCAGCATTTT. This rearrangement joins TRBV27 to TRBJ1-5; maybe TRBD1 (6 bases). The CDR3 totals 13 residues. The V end lost 5 bases, the J end lost 7 bases, and 12 bases lay between the germline ends. Germline CDR1 and CDR2: MNHEY and SMNVEV (reference sequence).

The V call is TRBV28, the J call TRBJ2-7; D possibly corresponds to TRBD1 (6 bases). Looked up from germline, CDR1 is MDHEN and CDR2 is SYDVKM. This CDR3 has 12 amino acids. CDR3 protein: CASMRGSYEQYF. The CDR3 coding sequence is TGTGCTTCAATGAGGGGGTCCTACGAGCAGTACTTC. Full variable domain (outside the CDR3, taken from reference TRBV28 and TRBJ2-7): DVKVTQSSRYLVKRTGEKVFLECVQDMDHENMFWYRQDPGLGLRLIYFSYDVKMKEKGDIPEGYSVSREKKERFSLILESASTNQTSMYLCASMRGSYEQYFGPGTRLTVT.

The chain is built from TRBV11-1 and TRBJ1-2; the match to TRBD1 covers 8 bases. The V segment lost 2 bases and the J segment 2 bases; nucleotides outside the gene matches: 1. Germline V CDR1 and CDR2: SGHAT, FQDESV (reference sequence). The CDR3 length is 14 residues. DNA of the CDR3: TGTGCCAGCAGCTTACGACAGGGGAACTATGGCTACACCTTC. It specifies CASSLRQGNYGYTF.

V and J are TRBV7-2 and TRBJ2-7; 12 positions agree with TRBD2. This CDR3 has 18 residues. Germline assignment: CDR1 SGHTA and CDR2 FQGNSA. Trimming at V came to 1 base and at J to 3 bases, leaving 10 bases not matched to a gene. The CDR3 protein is CASSLGPTSGGPNYEQYF. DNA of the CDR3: TGTGCCAGCAGCTTAGGACCCACTAGCGGGGGGCCAAACTACGAGCAGTACTTC.

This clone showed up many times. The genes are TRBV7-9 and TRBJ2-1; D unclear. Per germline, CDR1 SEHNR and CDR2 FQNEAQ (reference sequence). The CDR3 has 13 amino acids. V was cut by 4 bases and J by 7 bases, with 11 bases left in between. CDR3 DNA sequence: TGTGCCAGCAGCTCACTGGGCGAGAATGAGCAGTTCTTC. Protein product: CASSSLGENEQFF.

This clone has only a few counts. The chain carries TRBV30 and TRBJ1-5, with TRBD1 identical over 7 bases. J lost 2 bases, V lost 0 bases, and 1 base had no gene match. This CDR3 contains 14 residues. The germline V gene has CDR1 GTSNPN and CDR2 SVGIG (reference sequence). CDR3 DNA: TGTGCCTGGAGTGTAGGGACAGGCAATCAGCCCCAGCATTTT. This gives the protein CAWSVGTGNQPQHF. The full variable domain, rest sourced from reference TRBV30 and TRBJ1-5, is SQTIHQWPATLVQPVGSPLSLECTVEGTSNPNLYWYRQAAGRGLQLLFYSVGIGQISSEVPQNLSASRPQDRQFILSSKKLLLSDSGFYLCAWSVGTGNQPQHFGDGTRLSIL.

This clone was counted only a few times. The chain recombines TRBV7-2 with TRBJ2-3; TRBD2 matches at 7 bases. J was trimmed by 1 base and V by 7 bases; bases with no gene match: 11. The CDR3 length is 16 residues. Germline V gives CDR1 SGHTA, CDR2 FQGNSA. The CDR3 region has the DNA TGTGCCAGCAACGGGGGGAAGTTGGTCGGCACAGATACGCAGTATTTT. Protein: CASNGGKLVGTDTQYF.

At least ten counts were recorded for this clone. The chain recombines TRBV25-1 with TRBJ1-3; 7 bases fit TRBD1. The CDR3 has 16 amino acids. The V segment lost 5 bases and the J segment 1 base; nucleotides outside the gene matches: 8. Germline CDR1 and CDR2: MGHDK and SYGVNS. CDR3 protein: CASSRHTGVSGNTIYF. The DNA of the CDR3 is TGTGCCAGCAGTAGACACACAGGGGTATCTGGAAACACCATATATTTT.

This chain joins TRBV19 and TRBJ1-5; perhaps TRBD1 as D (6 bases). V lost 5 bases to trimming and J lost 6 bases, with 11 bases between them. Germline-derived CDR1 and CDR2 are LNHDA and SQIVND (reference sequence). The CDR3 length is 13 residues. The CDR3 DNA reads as TGTGCCAGTAGTTTACAGGGTACTCAGCCCCAGCATTTT. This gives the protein CASSLQGTQPQHF.

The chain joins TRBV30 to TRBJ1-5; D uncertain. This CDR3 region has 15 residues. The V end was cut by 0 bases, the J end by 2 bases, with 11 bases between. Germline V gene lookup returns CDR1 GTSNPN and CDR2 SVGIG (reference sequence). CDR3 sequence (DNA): TGTGCCTGGAGTGTACTGGAGGTCGGCAATCAGCCCCAGCATTTT. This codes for CAWSVLEVGNQPQHF.

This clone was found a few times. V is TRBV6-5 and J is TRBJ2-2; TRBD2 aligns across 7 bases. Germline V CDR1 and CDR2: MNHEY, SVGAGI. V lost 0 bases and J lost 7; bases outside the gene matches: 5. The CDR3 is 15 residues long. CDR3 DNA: TGTGCCAGCAGTTACTCGCTAGGCGGGGGCGGGGAGCTGTTTTTT. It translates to CASSYSLGGGGELFF.

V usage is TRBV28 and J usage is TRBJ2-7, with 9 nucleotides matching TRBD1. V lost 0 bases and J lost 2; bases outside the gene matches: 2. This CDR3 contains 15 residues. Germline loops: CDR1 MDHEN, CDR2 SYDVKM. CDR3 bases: TGTGCCAGCAGTTTATGGGGGGACAGGGCCTACGAGCAGTACTTC. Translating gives CASSLWGDRAYEQYF.

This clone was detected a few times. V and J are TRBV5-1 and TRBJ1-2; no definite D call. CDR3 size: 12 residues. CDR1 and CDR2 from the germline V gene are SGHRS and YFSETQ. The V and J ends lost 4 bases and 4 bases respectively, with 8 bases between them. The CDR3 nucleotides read TGCGCCAGCAGCATCCGGGGCTATGGCTACACCTTC. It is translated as CASSIRGYGYTF.

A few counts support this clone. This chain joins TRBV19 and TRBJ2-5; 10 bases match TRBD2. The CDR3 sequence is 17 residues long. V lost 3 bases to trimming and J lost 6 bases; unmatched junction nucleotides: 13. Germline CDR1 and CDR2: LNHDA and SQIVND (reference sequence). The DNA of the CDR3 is TGTGCCAGTAGTATCGGTCCTAGCGGGGGCACCATCCAGACCCAGTACTTC. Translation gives CASSIGPSGGTIQTQYF.

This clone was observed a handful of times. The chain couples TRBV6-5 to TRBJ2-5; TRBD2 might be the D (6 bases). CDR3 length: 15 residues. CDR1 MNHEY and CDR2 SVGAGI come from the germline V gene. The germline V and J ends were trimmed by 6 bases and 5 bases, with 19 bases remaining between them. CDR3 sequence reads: CASRQGLGGWETQYF. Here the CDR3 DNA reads TGTGCCAGCAGGCAAGGGCTGGGGGGTTGGGAGACCCAGTACTTC.

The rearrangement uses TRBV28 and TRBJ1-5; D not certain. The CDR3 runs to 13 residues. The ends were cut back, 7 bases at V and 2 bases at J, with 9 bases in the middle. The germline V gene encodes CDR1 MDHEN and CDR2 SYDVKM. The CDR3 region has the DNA TGTGCCAGCAACGAGGTTGGCAATCAGCCCCAGCATTTT. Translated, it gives CASNEVGNQPQHF.

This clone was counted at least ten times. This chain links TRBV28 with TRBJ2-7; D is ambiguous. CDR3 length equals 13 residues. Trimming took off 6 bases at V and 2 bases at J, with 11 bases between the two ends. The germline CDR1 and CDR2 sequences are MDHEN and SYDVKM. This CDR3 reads CASRPIQAYEQYF. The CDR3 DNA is TGTGCCAGCAGGCCGATACAAGCCTACGAGCAGTACTTC. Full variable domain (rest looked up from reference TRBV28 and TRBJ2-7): DVKVTQSSRYLVKRTGEKVFLECVQDMDHENMFWYRQDPGLGLRLIYFSYDVKMKEKGDIPEGYSVSREKKERFSLILESASTNQTSMYLCASRPIQAYEQYFGPGTRLTVT.

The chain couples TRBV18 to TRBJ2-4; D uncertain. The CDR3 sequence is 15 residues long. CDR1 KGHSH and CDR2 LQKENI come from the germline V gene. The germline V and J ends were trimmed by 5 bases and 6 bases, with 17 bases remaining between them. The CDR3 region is CASSSSGSSGNIQYF. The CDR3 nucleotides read TGTGCCAGCTCATCTTCCGGGTCTTCGGGAAACATTCAGTACTTC.